This TCR beta chain was identified during a study of cytomegalovirus exposure and HLA in healthy donors. In germline, CDR1 is SGHDT, CDR2 YYEEEE. The CDR3 covers 13 residues. Trimming left V 3 bases short and J 3 bases short, with 6 bases between. Findings and limits, study-wide: Investigators reported 150 to 200 TCR beta chains as tied to cytomegalovirus.

In the case of this clone: Its antigen is still unknown.

The method was immunoSEQ multiplex PCR; TCRdb's version includes in-frame clones alone and lacks a portion of them. The table records about 200,000 clones, 80% to 90% of them present only once. Material for sequencing was PBMCs. The TCR originated in a woman aged 25 to 39 in good health and CMV-seropositive. The chain links TRBV5-6 to TRBJ2-2; D not certain. The DNA of the CDR3 is TGTGCCAGCAGCTCCAGGTACACCGGGGAGCTGTTTTTT. Protein sequence: CASSSRYTGELFF. Full variable domain (rest looked up from reference TRBV5-6 and TRBJ2-2): DAGVTQSPTHLIKTRGQQVTLRCSPKSGHDTVSWYQQALGQGPQFIFQYYEEEERQRGNFPDRFSGHQFPNYSSELNVNALLLGDSALYLCASSSRYTGELFFGEGSRLTVL.